This T cell receptor (beta chain) was documented in a study of cytomegalovirus exposure and HLA in healthy donors. Study-wide results and caveats: Among donors in an Asian-associated ancestry cluster, a later analysis reportedly found fewer N-insertions than the roughly 670-donor mean.

At collection, donors were nominally healthy, but unrecorded immune exposures were probable. Primers: 60 Vbeta forward and 13 Jbeta reverse. Measured with immunoSEQ multiplex PCR; TCRdb has only the in-frame clones, and not every one. The data include 65,000 to 85,000 clones; the top ten clones carry more than 1.5%. The CDR3 is made up of 13 amino acids. V gave up 5 bases and J gave up 1 base, with 8 bases separating them. From germline, CDR1 is MRHNA and CDR2 SNTAGT. Comments on this clone: Its antigen is not known.

V is TRBV6-4 and J is TRBJ1-1; no clear D. The source is a woman aged 30 to 39 in good health and CMV-seronegative. The sequencing input was PBMCs. The CDR3 sequence is CASSTASNTEAFF. The CDR3 DNA follows: TGTGCCAGCAGTACAGCCTCGAACACTGAAGCTTTCTTT.